This TCR beta chain was sequenced in a study of blood T cell repertoires in COVID-19. On the study more broadly: Samples taken during acute and convalescent COVID-19 were collected in the United States, Italy and Spain. PBMCs, B-cell-depleted T cells, or T cells were the source of the cDNA or gDNA that made up the material.

In the original analysis: Reference gene primer amplification in the assay estimated nucleated cell counts. This table comes from immunoSEQ multiplex PCR, and its TCRdb copy is limited to in-frame clones, with some not included. The DNA was the basis for D and trimming; V, J and clone size are from that table. This sample has around 260,000 clones; around 89% occur once, and the top ten carry about 4.1%. Germline CDR1 reads SGHTA; CDR2 reads FQGNSA. This CDR3 is built from 15 residues. V was trimmed by 0 bases and J by 2 bases, leaving 11 bases between them. The chain employs TRBV7-2 and TRBJ2-7; D is undetermined. Source material: peripheral blood. The sequence was obtained from a man aged 55 to 69 who had recovered from COVID-19. This CDR3 reads CASSLALQKTYEQYF. The CDR3 coding sequence is TGTGCCAGCAGCTTAGCGCTTCAGAAAACCTACGAGCAGTACTTC.